One and the same sample provided the 5 T cell receptor beta chains below, sequenced in a study of post-analysis software for immune sequencing data. Whole-study findings and limits: There were five TRBV segments more frequent in patients than controls, and TRBV5-6, TRBV5-1 and TRBV20-1 were among them.

cDNA libraries of TCR beta carried unique molecular identifiers. MiXCR, run by TCRdb on the PCR reads, gives a single entry per CDR3 protein. The sample has roughly 570,000 distinct CDR3 sequences, roughly 34% seen once. These TCRs' antigens remain unknown. The sample comprised blood. The source is a girl aged 2-17 years with multiple sclerosis.

This clonotype turned up a few times. This chain uses TRBV28 with TRBJ2-1; tentatively, D is TRBD2 (6 bases). The CDR3 covers 15 residues. Per germline, CDR1 MDHEN and CDR2 SYDVKM. V lost 6 bases, J lost 6 bases, and 18 bases lay in between. Written as DNA, the CDR3 is TGTGCCAGCAGCCCCGTTGGGGGGTCAGGCAATGAGCAGTTCTTC. Amino acid sequence: CASSPVGGSGNEQFF.

This clonotype was picked up a small number of times. The chain employs TRBV3-1 and TRBJ2-4; 12 nucleotides agree with TRBD1. This CDR3 is built from 16 residues. Trimming removed 1 base from V and 5 bases from J; junction bases left unmatched: 3. Germline V gene sequence: CDR1 LGHDT, CDR2 YNNKEL (reference sequence). CDR3 in amino acids: CASSQGDRGLQNIQYF. CDR3 coding DNA: TGTGCCAGCAGCCAAGGGGACAGGGGGCTCCAAAACATTCAGTACTTC.

The chain is built from TRBV7-2 and TRBJ2-3, with D hard to call. Looked up from germline, CDR1 is SGHTA and CDR2 is FQGNSA. This CDR3 is built from 15 residues. The V gene lost 5 bases and the J gene lost 6 bases, with 18 bases spanning the gap. The CDR3 DNA sequence: TGTGCCAGCAGCCTCGCCCCCGGACCCGCGGATACGCAGTATTTT. Amino acid sequence: CASSLAPGPADTQYF.

J is TRBJ2-1 and V is TRBV5-5; TRBD2 matches 8 bases. This CDR3 spans 16 amino acids. J lost 2 bases, V lost 4 bases, and 8 bases had no gene match. Germline V gene sequence: CDR1 SGHKS, CDR2 YYEKEE (reference sequence). Here the CDR3 reads CASSQAAGVTYNEQFF. The CDR3 region has the DNA TGTGCCAGCAGCCAAGCAGCGGGGGTTACCTACAATGAGCAGTTCTTC.

CDR3 residues: CAISEQGETQYF. CDR3 sequence (DNA): TGTGCCATCAGTGAGCAGGGGGAGACCCAGTACTTC. The genes are TRBV10-3 and TRBJ2-5; a weak D match, TRBD1 (6 bases). Trimming took off 2 bases at V and 5 bases at J, with 6 bases between the two ends. This CDR3 has 12 amino acids. Germline-derived CDR1 and CDR2 are ENHRY and SYGVKD.